This T cell receptor (beta chain) was obtained from a study of T cell responses to AZD1222 COVID-19 vaccine. The CDR3 loop spans 14 amino acids. Germline values: CDR1 SNHLY, CDR2 FYNNEI. V was pared by 7 bases and J by 4 bases, with 4 bases of the junction left unmatched. Here immunoSEQ multiplex PCR was the method, and the copy in TCRdb shows in-frame clones only, minus some. Counted here are about 160,000 clones, under 95% occurring once; the ten biggest clones make up less than 1.3%. The chain couples TRBV2 to TRBJ1-2; 12 bases line up with TRBD1. The source of this sequence is an adult who received the AZD1222 COVID-19 vaccine. This specimen consisted of peripheral blood, obtained 28 days after the second AZD1222 dose. CDR3 loop: CASIPGQGAYGYTF. DNA of the CDR3: TGTGCCAGCATCCCGGGACAGGGGGCCTATGGCTACACCTTC.